A single sample gave rise to the 18 T cell receptor beta chains below, sequenced in a study of shared clonotypes between healthy human individuals. The repertoire was sequenced with immunoSEQ multiplex PCR; TCRdb's copy has only in-frame clones and lacks some. Among 2 million to 2.5 million clones listed, roughly 92% were seen once. Sequenced: naive CD4+ T cells from PBMCs. Subset specified: CD45RA+ positively selected. Receptor source: a man between 18 and 29 years old in good health. Some clones in this sample may be carry-over from other donors' samples.

The V gene is TRBV6-1, the J gene TRBJ1-3, with a weak D call TRBD1 (5 bases). This CDR3 spans 16 amino acids. Trimming removed 4 bases from V and 0 bases from J, with 13 bases in between. Germline CDR1 is MNHNS and CDR2 is SASEGT. CDR3 coding DNA: TGTGCCAGCAGTGTCCTTGAGGGGTACTCTGGAAACACCATATATTTT. Protein sequence: CASSVLEGYSGNTIYF.

The rearrangement uses TRBV5-1 and TRBJ2-5, with a weak D call TRBD2 (6 bases). The CDR3 totals 14 residues. Trimming removed 0 bases from V and 3 bases from J, with 9 bases in between. CDR1 is SGHRS and CDR2 is YFSETQ in the germline V gene. In DNA form, the CDR3 reads TGCGCCAGCAGCTTGGCCGTAGCGGAAGAGACCCAGTACTTC. Amino acids: CASSLAVAEETQYF.

This chain joins TRBV7-9 and TRBJ1-2; D is undetermined. The CDR3 sequence is 12 residues long. CDR1 is SEHNR and CDR2 is FQNEAQ in the germline V gene (reference sequence). Trimming cost V 10 bases and J 8 bases, with 17 bases left between them. As DNA, the CDR3 is TGTGCCATCACGTTTAACGCTTGGGGCTACACCTTC. As protein: CAITFNAWGYTF.

V is TRBV28 and J is TRBJ2-5, with D perhaps assigned TRBD1 or TRBD2 (5 bases each). Germline CDR1 is MDHEN and CDR2 is SYDVKM. With 3 bases removed from V and 10 bases from J, the gap between germline ends came to 21 bases. The CDR3 runs 15 residues. The CDR3, as DNA: TGTGCCAGCAGTTTCCGGGACGGCTTAGGTAGTAGCCAGTACTTC. Its protein is CASSFRDGLGSSQYF.

Points on this clone: Other DNA sequences of this sample code for an identical CDR3. The chain links TRBV7-3 to TRBJ1-2; D gene uncertain. Germline values: CDR1 SGHTA, CDR2 FQGTGA. The length of the CDR3 is 12 residues. Trimming shortened V by 5 bases and J by 7 bases, and 11 bases separated the two germline ends. Here the CDR3 reads CASSLVGSGYTF. The CDR3 DNA is TGTGCCAGCAGCCTAGTTGGCTCTGGCTACACCTTC.

The rearrangement joins TRBV29-1 to TRBJ2-3; 15 bases match TRBD2. The CDR3 is made up of 17 amino acids. V was pared by 7 bases and J by 3 bases, with 11 bases of the junction left unmatched. The V gene's germline CDR1 is SQVTM and CDR2 ANQGSEA. This CDR3 reads CSATPGLAGGRTDTQYF. As DNA, the CDR3 is TGCAGCGCCACGCCGGGACTAGCGGGAGGTCGGACAGATACGCAGTATTTT.

This clone was detected only a few times. J is TRBJ1-1 and V is TRBV11-2; no firm D call. V shed 2 bases and J shed 6 bases, with 10 bases lying between them. This CDR3 region has 13 residues. Germline assignment: CDR1 SGHAT and CDR2 FQNNGV. The CDR3 spells CASSLITPPEAFF. In DNA, the CDR3 is TGTGCCAGCAGCTTAATCACCCCTCCTGAAGCTTTCTTT.

This clone was picked up one time. This chain uses TRBV28 with TRBJ2-7; D is possibly TRBD1 (6 bases). Germline CDR1 reads MDHEN; CDR2 reads SYDVKM. Trimming cost V 8 bases and J 0 bases, with 14 bases left between them. This CDR3 contains 14 residues. The CDR3 nucleotides are TGTGCCAGCTCCCCGACAGGAGCCTCCTACGAGCAGTACTTC. Translated: CASSPTGASYEQYF.

The chain combines TRBV7-2 with TRBJ1-2, with D possibly TRBD1 on 5 matching bases. Germline loops: CDR1 SGHTA, CDR2 FQGNSA. The CDR3 length is 15 residues. Between the trimmed V and J ends, which lost 2 bases and 4 bases, there was a span of 14 bases. Here the CDR3 reads CASSLFIGEPYGYTF. CDR3 sequence (DNA): TGTGCCAGCAGCTTATTCATAGGGGAACCCTATGGCTACACCTTC.

This chain connects TRBV6-6 to TRBJ2-7; D gene unclear. V was shortened by 2 bases and J by 1 base, with 9 bases between the two germline ends. CDR1 and CDR2 from the germline V gene are MNHNY and SVGAGI (reference sequence). The CDR3 totals 14 residues. The CDR3 region is CASSYAAVSYEQYF. CDR3 DNA: TGTGCCAGCAGTTACGCGGCGGTTTCCTACGAGCAGTACTTC.

This rearrangement joins TRBV7-2 to TRBJ2-3; D is perhaps TRBD2 (5 bases). V gave up 0 bases and J gave up 6 bases, with 10 bases separating them. The CDR3 is 14 amino acids. From germline, CDR1 is SGHTA and CDR2 FQGNSA. CDR3 residues: CASSLARRVDTQYF. CDR3 sequence (DNA): TGTGCCAGCAGCTTAGCGCGGCGGGTCGATACGCAGTATTTT.

V gene TRBV29-1 combines with J gene TRBJ2-1, with 8 bases lining up with TRBD1. Germline CDR1 and CDR2: SQVTM and ANQGSEA. The ends lost 2 bases at V and 0 bases at J; junction bases unmatched: 18. This CDR3 spans 20 amino acids. As DNA, the CDR3 is TGCAGCGTTGAATCTTTCTTGGACAGGGCCAGGAGGGGCTCCTACAATGAGCAGTTCTTC. As protein: CSVESFLDRARRGSYNEQFF.

This rearrangement joins TRBV6-1 to TRBJ2-7, with 10 nucleotides matching TRBD1. V trimming: 4 bases; J trimming: 2 bases; junction bases outside the gene matches: 5. Looked up from germline, CDR1 is MNHNS and CDR2 is SASEGT. The CDR3 is made up of 15 amino acids. The CDR3 reads CASSAWDRGPYEQYF. Here the CDR3 DNA reads TGTGCCAGCAGTGCCTGGGACAGGGGACCCTACGAGCAGTACTTC.

The rearrangement joins TRBV5-4 to TRBJ2-2; the D gene is possibly TRBD1 (5 bases). The CDR3 is made up of 15 amino acids. Germline assignment: CDR1 SGHNT and CDR2 YYREEE (reference sequence). V gave up 6 bases and J gave up 0 bases, with 12 bases separating them. CDR3 bases: TGTGCCAGCACCAAGGACACTTCGAACACCGGGGAGCTGTTTTTT. This encodes CASTKDTSNTGELFF.

The J gene is TRBJ2-2, the V gene TRBV7-2, with no clear D. Germline CDR1 is SGHTA and CDR2 is FQGNSA. The V gene lost 8 bases and the J gene lost 1 base, with 14 bases spanning the gap. This CDR3 is 15 amino acids long. The CDR3 coding sequence is TGTGCCAGCGTACCCTTAGCATTGAACACCGGGGAGCTGTTTTTT. This gives the protein CASVPLALNTGELFF.

The DNA for the CDR3 is TGTGCCAGCAGTATGGGGCTGCCCCCTCACGAGCAGTACTTC. Protein: CASSMGLPPHEQYF. V and J are TRBV27 and TRBJ2-7, with D perhaps matching TRBD1 (5 bases). Germline V gives CDR1 MNHEY, CDR2 SMNVEV (reference sequence). V was cut by 5 bases and J by 5 bases, with 16 bases left in between. The CDR3 extends over 14 amino acids.

The chain couples TRBV6-1 to TRBJ2-2; D might be TRBD1 (5 bases). Trimming took off 6 bases at V and 9 bases at J, with 14 bases between the two ends. The germline V gene has CDR1 MNHNS and CDR2 SASEGT. CDR3 length: 13 amino acids. The CDR3 DNA sequence: TGTGCCAGCAGGTTCCTCGCAGGGAGGGAGCTGTTTTTT. Its protein product is CASRFLAGRELFF.

V and J are TRBV6-5 and TRBJ1-2; D unresolved. Germline values: CDR1 MNHEY, CDR2 SVGAGI. With 2 bases removed from V and 6 bases from J, the gap between germline ends came to 10 bases. The CDR3 extends over 13 amino acids. The CDR3 reads CASSYPAADGYTF. The CDR3 DNA sequence: TGTGCCAGCAGTTACCCGGCAGCCGATGGCTACACCTTC.